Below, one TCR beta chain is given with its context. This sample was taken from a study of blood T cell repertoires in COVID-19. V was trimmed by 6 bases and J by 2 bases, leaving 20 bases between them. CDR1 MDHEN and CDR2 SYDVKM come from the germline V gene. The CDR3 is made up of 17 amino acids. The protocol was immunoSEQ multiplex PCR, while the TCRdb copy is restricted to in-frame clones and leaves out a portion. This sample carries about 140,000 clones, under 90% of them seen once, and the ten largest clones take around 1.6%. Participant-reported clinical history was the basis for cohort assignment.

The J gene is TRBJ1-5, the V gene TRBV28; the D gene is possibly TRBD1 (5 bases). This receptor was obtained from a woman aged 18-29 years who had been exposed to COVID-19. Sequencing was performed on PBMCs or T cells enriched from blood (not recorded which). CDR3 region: CASSSGSMGGGNQPQHF. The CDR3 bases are TGTGCCAGCAGCTCCGGATCAATGGGGGGTGGCAATCAGCCCCAGCATTTT.